These 32 T cell receptor beta chains were all obtained from the same sample, sequenced in a study of shared clonotypes between healthy human individuals. The data were produced by immunoSEQ multiplex PCR, yet TCRdb's version contains in-frame clones alone and is incomplete. The table lists 950,000 to 1,100,000 clones, 75% of them singletons. Sample: memory CD4+ T cells sorted from blood. Subset: CD45RA-negative fraction. Source of these receptors: a man aged 18 to 30 in good health.

V is TRBV4-3 and J is TRBJ2-6, with 13 bases lining up with TRBD2. Trimming removed 4 bases from V and 3 bases from J; junction bases left unmatched: 6. The CDR3 sequence is 18 residues long. CDR1 is LGHNA and CDR2 is YSLEER in the germline V gene. This CDR3 is CASSLTSGRAFGANVLTF. CDR3 bases: TGCGCCAGCAGCCTTACTAGCGGGAGGGCCTTTGGGGCCAACGTCCTGACTTTC.

The rearrangement uses TRBV18 and TRBJ2-7, with a possible D match to TRBD1 (6 bases). Deletions cut 0 bases from V and 4 bases from J, with 7 bases between. Germline CDR1 is KGHSH and CDR2 is LQKENI. The CDR3 consists of 13 residues. The CDR3: CASSPPDSYEQYF. CDR3 sequence (DNA): TGTGCCAGCTCACCACCGGACAGTTACGAGCAGTACTTC.

The genes are TRBV9 and TRBJ2-3; 10 nucleotides line up with TRBD2. This CDR3 spans 18 amino acids. Germline assignment: CDR1 SGDLS and CDR2 YYNGEE. With V trimmed by 0 bases and J by 0 bases, 7 bases remained unmatched. CDR3 protein: CASSVEASGGTSTDTQYF. CDR3 nucleotides: TGTGCCAGCAGCGTAGAGGCTAGCGGGGGCACCAGCACAGATACGCAGTATTTT. Using reference TRBV9 and TRBJ2-3 for the parts outside the CDR3, the full variable domain is DSGVTQTPKHLITATGQRVTLRCSPRSGDLSVYWYQQSLDQGLQFLIQYYNGEERAKGNILERFSAQQFPDLHSELNLSSLELGDSALYFCASSVEASGGTSTDTQYFGPGTRLTVL.

The CDR3: CASSSLGQGVTDTQYF. CDR3 DNA sequence: TGTGCCAGCAGCTCCCTCGGACAGGGAGTCACAGATACGCAGTATTTT. V usage is TRBV7-2 and J usage is TRBJ2-3, with 8 bases identical to TRBD1. From germline, CDR1 is SGHTA and CDR2 FQGNSA. The CDR3 runs 16 residues. V gave up 4 bases and J gave up 2 bases; unmatched junction bases: 8.

In regard to this clone: Additional DNA sequences in this sample encode the identical CDR3. The chain is built from TRBV5-1 and TRBJ1-2; D gene unclear. The CDR3 spans 13 residues. Germline V CDR1 and CDR2: SGHRS, YFSETQ. V lost 0 bases and J 0 bases, leaving 3 bases between the germline ends. For the CDR3, the DNA is TGCGCCAGCAGCTTGGCAACTAACTATGGCTACACCTTC. This translates into CASSLATNYGYTF.

The V and J genes are TRBV6-1 and TRBJ2-7, with no clear D. The CDR3 is made up of 14 amino acids. The V gene's germline CDR1 is MNHNS and CDR2 SASEGT. Trimming left V 6 bases short and J 2 bases short, with 14 bases between. The CDR3 coding sequence is TGTGCCAGCAGAGACCCCCTTTTAGCCTACGAGCAGTACTTC. The encoded protein is CASRDPLLAYEQYF.

This clone came up a few times. V and J are TRBV5-5 and TRBJ2-7; either TRBD1 or TRBD2 may supply D (5 bases each). CDR3 length: 13 amino acids. Germline lookup yields CDR1 SGHKS and CDR2 YYEKEE (reference sequence). Trimming shortened V by 4 bases and J by 1 base, and 9 bases separated the two germline ends. CDR3 sequence: CASSPWGSYEQYF. CDR3 DNA sequence: TGTGCCAGCAGCCCATGGGGGTCCTACGAGCAGTACTTC.

The V gene is TRBV2, the J gene TRBJ1-2; D unclear. The CDR3 contains 14 residues. Trimming stripped 0 bases from V and 4 bases from J, with 9 bases between. The V gene's germline CDR1 is SNHLY and CDR2 FYNNEI. The CDR3 spells CASSEAQTVYGYTF. In nucleotides, the CDR3 is TGTGCCAGCAGTGAAGCACAAACAGTCTATGGCTACACCTTC.

Worth noting for this clone: This same CDR3 is encoded by further DNA sequences in the sample. The genes are TRBV10-3 and TRBJ1-3; perhaps TRBD1 as D (5 bases). The V end lost 0 bases, the J end lost 3 bases, and 6 bases lay between the germline ends. Germline assignment: CDR1 ENHRY and CDR2 SYGVKD. The CDR3 sequence is 14 residues long. The CDR3 spells CAISESGGGNTIYF. In DNA, the CDR3 is TGTGCCATCAGTGAGTCGGGGGGTGGAAACACCATATATTTT.

The J gene is TRBJ2-1, the V gene TRBV6-5; 12 positions agree with TRBD2. The V and J ends lost 9 bases and 4 bases, in that order; junction bases with no gene match: 7. This CDR3 is 15 amino acids long. The germline CDR1 and CDR2 sequences are MNHEY and SVGAGI. This CDR3 is CASRLAGALYNEQFF. CDR3 nucleotides: TGTGCCAGTCGACTAGCGGGGGCCTTATACAATGAGCAGTTCTTC.

The chain couples TRBV19 to TRBJ2-2; D is perhaps TRBD1 or TRBD2 (6 bases each). CDR3 length equals 16 residues. Germline assignment: CDR1 LNHDA and CDR2 SQIVND (reference sequence). The germline V and J ends were trimmed by 1 base and 1 base, with 10 bases remaining between them. CDR3 coding DNA: TGTGCCAGTAGTATAGCGGGGGCTAGGAACACCGGGGAGCTGTTTTTT. This codes for CASSIAGARNTGELFF. The complete variable domain, with remaining parts taken from reference TRBV19 and TRBJ2-2, reads DGGITQSPKYLFRKEGQNVTLSCEQNLNHDAMYWYRQDPGQGLRLIYYSQIVNDFQKGDIAEGYSVSREKKESFPLTVTSAQKNPTAFYLCASSIAGARNTGELFFGEGSRLTVL.

This chain connects TRBV9 to TRBJ1-6, with 9 bases aligning to TRBD1. The CDR3 consists of 15 residues. J lost 7 bases, V lost 3 bases, and 5 bases had no gene match. CDR1 is SGDLS, CDR2 YYNGEE, per germline. The chain's CDR3 is CASSALGQGNSPLHF. In DNA form, the CDR3 reads TGTGCCAGCAGCGCGCTGGGACAGGGCAATTCACCCCTCCACTTT.

The J gene is TRBJ2-5, the V gene TRBV10-3; 9 nucleotides match TRBD1. Germline values: CDR1 ENHRY, CDR2 SYGVKD. CDR3 length equals 17 residues. Trimming at V came to 2 bases and at J to 2 bases, leaving 9 bases not matched to a gene. In nucleotides, the CDR3 is TGTGCCATCAGTGAGGGACAGGGGTTCGACTCACAAGAGACCCAGTACTTC. Translating it yields CAISEGQGFDSQETQYF.

This clone was seen just once. The rearrangement joins TRBV9 to TRBJ2-2; 8 bases fit TRBD2. The junction had 6 bases not matched to a gene; V was cut back by 4 bases and J by 4 bases. Germline CDR1 is SGDLS and CDR2 is YYNGEE. The length of the CDR3 is 15 residues. The CDR3 DNA reads as TGTGCCAGCAGCCCAAGACTAGCGAGCACCGGGGAGCTGTTTTTT. This gives the protein CASSPRLASTGELFF.

The CDR3 DNA sequence: TGTGCCAGCAGCCAATGGACGGACCACACAGATACGCAGTATTTT. The encoded protein is CASSQWTDHTDTQYF. The chain carries TRBV14 and TRBJ2-3, with D unclear. This CDR3 has 15 residues. Germline V CDR1 and CDR2: SGHDN, FVKESK. V was pared by 2 bases and J by 2 bases, with 11 bases between.

V usage is TRBV6-5 and J usage is TRBJ1-1; D is ambiguous. Germline V gene data show CDR1 as MNHEY and CDR2 as SVGAGI. The CDR3 spans 14 residues. V was clipped by 6 bases and J by 4 bases, with 15 bases between them. CDR3 sequence: CASRTLGSSTEAFF. The CDR3 DNA reads as TGTGCCAGCAGGACTCTTGGGTCCTCCACTGAAGCTTTCTTT.

V usage is TRBV5-1 and J usage is TRBJ2-1, with TRBD2 matching 9 bases. There are 16 residues in the CDR3. V lost 0 bases, J lost 9 bases, and 10 bases stayed unmatched. Germline CDR1 SGHRS, CDR2 YFSETQ. The CDR3 loop is CASSLDTGGGAPEQFF. CDR3 nucleotide sequence: TGCGCCAGCAGCTTGGACACGGGCGGGGGGGCCCCTGAGCAGTTCTTC.

This clone was seen just once. This chain joins TRBV6-5 and TRBJ2-7, with D perhaps matching TRBD1 (6 bases). CDR1 MNHEY and CDR2 SVGAGI come from the germline V gene. This CDR3 contains 13 residues. Deletions cut 5 bases from V and 8 bases from J, with 16 bases between. The CDR3 nucleotides read TGTGCCAGCAGTCCCCGGGACACCGTACAGCAGTACTTC. Its translation is CASSPRDTVQQYF.

This chain joins TRBV28 and TRBJ2-7, with D possibly TRBD2 on 5 matching bases. The length of the CDR3 is 16 residues. The germline CDR1 and CDR2 sequences are MDHEN and SYDVKM. Trimming removed 2 bases at V and 0 bases at J, with 14 bases between. The CDR3 sequence is CASSLSRGPYSYEQYF. Written as DNA, the CDR3 is TGTGCCAGCAGTTTAAGTCGAGGGCCTTACTCCTACGAGCAGTACTTC.

The J gene is TRBJ1-3, the V gene TRBV7-9; D is unresolved. The V end lost 5 bases, the J end lost 0 bases, and 8 bases lay between the germline ends. The length of the CDR3 is 14 residues. Germline lookup yields CDR1 SEHNR and CDR2 FQNEAQ (reference sequence). CDR3 region: CASSDASSGNTIYF. The CDR3 region has the DNA TGTGCCAGCAGCGACGCGAGCTCTGGAAACACCATATATTTT.

Details on this clone: Other DNA variants within this sample encode the same CDR3. This rearrangement joins TRBV5-1 to TRBJ1-3; D is perhaps TRBD1 (5 bases). The CDR3 runs to 16 residues. The germline gives CDR1 SGHRS, CDR2 YFSETQ. The V gene lost 2 bases and the J gene lost 0 bases, with 12 bases spanning the gap. CDR3 region: CASSLAGPSSGNTIYF. The CDR3 coding sequence is TGCGCCAGCAGCTTAGCAGGGCCATCCTCTGGAAACACCATATATTTT.

This clone has just one count. V and J are TRBV5-4 and TRBJ2-6; D tentatively reads TRBD1 or TRBD2 (5 bases each). The V and J ends lost 3 bases and 0 bases respectively, with 13 bases between them. The CDR3 spans 17 residues. CDR1 and CDR2 from the germline V gene are SGHNT and YYREEE (reference sequence). Here the CDR3 reads CASSSPGAFSGANVLTF. The CDR3 DNA reads TGTGCCAGCAGCTCCCCCGGGGCGTTCTCTGGGGCCAACGTCCTGACTTTC.

This clone was counted only a few times. This sequence joins TRBV7-2 and TRBJ1-6; the D is unclear. V gave up 5 bases and J gave up 5 bases, with 10 bases separating them. Germline lookup yields CDR1 SGHTA and CDR2 FQGNSA. The CDR3 is made up of 14 amino acids. The CDR3 region is CASSPTVNNSPLHF. CDR3 DNA: TGTGCCAGCAGCCCGACGGTCAATAATTCACCCCTCCACTTT.

The CDR3 loop is CASSFRGPGPLHF. The CDR3, as DNA: TGTGCCAGCAGCTTCCGGGGTCCAGGACCCCTCCACTTT. The V and J genes are TRBV5-4 and TRBJ1-6; D gene unclear. The V gene's germline CDR1 is SGHNT and CDR2 YYREEE (reference sequence). This CDR3 spans 13 amino acids. Trimming shortened V by 2 bases and J by 12 bases, and 12 bases separated the two germline ends.

CDR3 nucleotide sequence: TGTGCCAGCAGTGATGAGGGACTAGCGGGCCCCCTCCTTAGGTATACGCAGTATTTT. Translating it yields CASSDEGLAGPLLRYTQYF. The V call is TRBV6-1, the J call TRBJ2-3; 12 nucleotides align to TRBD2. The germline V gene encodes CDR1 MNHNS and CDR2 SASEGT. The J segment lost 7 bases and the V segment lost 3 bases, leaving 17 bases of the junction unmatched. The CDR3 covers 19 residues.

The chain carries TRBV2 and TRBJ2-2, with D tentatively TRBD2 (5 bases). The CDR3 covers 17 residues. Germline-derived CDR1 and CDR2 are SNHLY and FYNNEI. Trimming removed 3 bases at V and 5 bases at J, with 19 bases between. The CDR3 loop reads CASSERSSRVGTGELFF. DNA of the CDR3: TGTGCCAGCAGTGAGCGGTCTAGCCGGGTCGGGACCGGGGAGCTGTTTTTT.

V gene TRBV19 combines with J gene TRBJ2-2; TRBD1 agrees at 10 bases. This CDR3 comprises 17 residues. CDR1 and CDR2 from the germline V gene are LNHDA and SQIVND (reference sequence). The V and J ends lost 2 bases and 5 bases, in that order; junction bases with no gene match: 8. CDR3 coding DNA: TGTGCCAGTAGTATACGGAGGACAGGGGGAGGAACCGGGGAGCTGTTTTTT. This encodes CASSIRRTGGGTGELFF.

This clone has more than one count but fewer than ten. The rearrangement links TRBV6-1 to TRBJ2-1, with TRBD2 identical over 13 bases. This CDR3 is built from 15 residues. Looked up from germline, CDR1 is MNHNS and CDR2 is SASEGT. With 5 bases clipped from V and 9 bases from J, the junction kept 7 bases outside the gene matches. For the CDR3, the DNA is TGTGCCAGCAGTCTCACTAGCGGGGGGGCCGGTGAGCAGTTCTTC. Translating gives CASSLTSGGAGEQFF.

V is TRBV21-1 and J is TRBJ1-4; TRBD1, the table's D call, lacks a check against the DNA. TRBV21-1 is a known pseudogene. This CDR3 has 16 amino acids. The CDR3 bases are TGTGCCAGCAGCGCTTCACCGGGACAGCGGAATGAAAAACTGTTTTTT. It yields the protein CASSASPGQRNEKLFF.

This chain connects TRBV9 to TRBJ2-1, with a possible D match to TRBD1 (5 bases). The CDR3 loop spans 13 amino acids. V lost 0 bases to trimming and J lost 9 bases, with 10 bases between them. Germline V CDR1 and CDR2: SGDLS, YYNGEE. CDR3 in amino acids: CASSVDRKGEQFF. The CDR3 nucleotides are TGTGCCAGCAGCGTAGACAGGAAGGGTGAGCAGTTCTTC.

V and J are TRBV10-2 and TRBJ1-1; D is possibly TRBD1 (5 bases). Germline V gives CDR1 WSHSY, CDR2 SAAADI. V was cut by 4 bases and J by 1 base, with 13 bases left in between. The CDR3 length is 15 residues. CDR3 bases: TGCGCCAGCAGTGTACCGGGACGGAAGAACACTGAAGCTTTCTTT. This gives the protein CASSVPGRKNTEAFF.

The rearrangement joins TRBV4-2 to TRBJ1-5; D gene unclear. This CDR3 is 15 amino acids long. Trimming left V 7 bases short and J 3 bases short, with 16 bases between. Germline CDR1 LGHNA, CDR2 YNFKEQ. DNA for the CDR3: TGTGCCAGCAAAACCCAGTGGCGGGACAATCAGCCCCAGCATTTT. This codes for CASKTQWRDNQPQHF.